One and the same sample provided the 17 T cell receptor beta chains below, sequenced in a study of cytomegalovirus exposure and HLA in healthy donors. The PCR contained 60 Vbeta and 13 Jbeta primers. Clones were read by immunoSEQ multiplex PCR, and TCRdb kept only the in-frame ones, dropping some. This table has fewer than 150,000 clones, around 70% appearing once. Sequenced: PBMCs. The receptors originated from a man aged 25 to 40 in good health and CMV-seronegative.

V and J are TRBV5-1 and TRBJ2-1; 8 bases line up with TRBD2. The CDR3 has 17 residues. CDR1 is SGHRS and CDR2 is YFSETQ in the germline V gene. V lost 4 bases to trimming and J lost 1 base; unmatched junction nucleotides: 10. The CDR3 sequence: CASSPRGSGASYNEQFF. In nucleotides, the CDR3 is TGCGCCAGCAGCCCCCGTGGTAGCGGGGCTTCCTACAATGAGCAGTTCTTC.

This chain links TRBV5-1 with TRBJ2-3; 7 bases fit TRBD2. From germline, CDR1 is SGHRS and CDR2 YFSETQ. Unmatched junction bases numbered 5, after V lost 0 bases and J lost 1 base. The CDR3 sequence is 16 residues long. Here the CDR3 DNA reads TGCGCCAGCAGCTTGGAACCCCTAGCGGGCACAGATACGCAGTATTTT. This gives the protein CASSLEPLAGTDTQYF.

The chain combines TRBV29-1 with TRBJ2-7; the match to TRBD1 covers 7 bases. Germline CDR1 reads SQVTM; CDR2 reads ANQGSEA. The CDR3 covers 13 residues. The J segment lost 2 bases and the V segment lost 7 bases, leaving 8 bases of the junction unmatched. CDR3 in DNA: TGCAGCGCGTCTGGGACAGCAGCCTACGAGCAGTACTTC. This encodes CSASGTAAYEQYF.

This chain uses TRBV27 with TRBJ2-7; tentatively, D is TRBD2 (7 bases). Germline V gene lookup returns CDR1 MNHEY and CDR2 SMNVEV (reference sequence). The CDR3 has 15 residues. Between the trimmed V and J ends, which lost 4 bases and 1 base, there was a span of 14 bases. CDR3: CASSSGGGGSYEQYF. The CDR3 region has the DNA TGTGCCAGCAGTTCCGGGGGAGGGGGGTCCTACGAGCAGTACTTC.

The CDR3 DNA reads TGTGCCAGCAGATCGACAGGGGAAGAGACCCAGTACTTC. Amino acid sequence: CASRSTGEETQYF. V is TRBV9 and J is TRBJ2-5; 8 bases are a match to TRBD1. The length of the CDR3 is 13 residues. Germline V gives CDR1 SGDLS, CDR2 YYNGEE. Trimming removed 5 bases from V and 3 bases from J; junction bases left unmatched: 3.

The chain carries TRBV27 and TRBJ2-7; 10 nucleotides match TRBD1. CDR3 size: 15 residues. The germline V gene encodes CDR1 MNHEY and CDR2 SMNVEV (reference sequence). V was pared by 5 bases and J by 6 bases, with 10 bases of the junction left unmatched. The CDR3 nucleotides are TGTGCCAGCAGTCCCAACACCGGGACAGGGGTCGAGCAGTACTTC. It yields the protein CASSPNTGTGVEQYF.

This rearrangement joins TRBV10-3 to TRBJ2-1; 10 nucleotides agree with TRBD2. The CDR3 has 16 amino acids. Germline CDR1 ENHRY, CDR2 SYGVKD. V was pared by 2 bases and J by 0 bases, with 1 base of the junction left unmatched. CDR3 bases: TGTGCCATCAGTGAGGGACTAGCGGCCTCCTACAATGAGCAGTTCTTC. Its protein product is CAISEGLAASYNEQFF.

The chain carries TRBV21-1 and TRBJ2-7; the table assigns TRBD2, which was not confirmed against the DNA. TRBV21-1 is annotated as a pseudogene. The CDR3 contains 16 residues. The CDR3 reads CASSKYSREGFYEQYF. DNA of the CDR3: TGTGCCAGCAGCAAATACTCGCGGGAGGGGTTCTACGAGCAGTACTTC.

V usage is TRBV6-1 and J usage is TRBJ1-5, with a weak D call TRBD1 (6 bases). Germline CDR1 MNHNS, CDR2 SASEGT. The CDR3 spans 14 residues. V dropped 6 bases and J dropped 7 bases, with 16 bases sitting between them. The CDR3 nucleotides are TGTGCCAGCAGATCAGGGACAAGGGGACAGCCCCAGCATTTT. Its translation is CASRSGTRGQPQHF.

This chain connects TRBV4-1 to TRBJ2-1; 7 nucleotides line up with TRBD1. Germline CDR1 is MGHRA and CDR2 is YSYEKL. Trimming cost V 6 bases and J 3 bases; bases outside gene matches: 8. The CDR3 spans 15 residues. The CDR3 DNA reads as TGCGCCAGCAGTCACGGGACAGCTTACTACAATGAGCAGTTCTTC. Protein sequence: CASSHGTAYYNEQFF.

For the CDR3, the DNA is TGTGCCATCAGTGAGTCGAAGGGACAGGGTAATCAGCCCCAGCATTTT. Its protein product is CAISESKGQGNQPQHF. The chain couples TRBV10-3 to TRBJ1-5; 9 nucleotides line up with TRBD1. This CDR3 region has 16 residues. The V gene end was trimmed by 0 bases and the J gene end by 4 bases; junction bases not matched to a gene: 4. Germline-derived CDR1 and CDR2 are ENHRY and SYGVKD.

This chain connects TRBV13 to TRBJ2-3, with D unclear. Trimming removed 1 base at V and 2 bases at J, with 4 bases between. The germline V gene has CDR1 PRHDT and CDR2 FYEKMQ (reference sequence). CDR3 length equals 13 residues. The CDR3 loop reads CASSLAYTDTQYF. CDR3 coding DNA: TGTGCCAGCAGCTTAGCGTACACAGATACGCAGTATTTT.

This clone was counted only a few times. The J gene is TRBJ2-3, the V gene TRBV30, with no clear D. This CDR3 is 12 amino acids long. Germline V CDR1 and CDR2: GTSNPN, SVGIG (reference sequence). The V and J ends lost 2 bases and 2 bases respectively, with 5 bases between them. CDR3 residues: CAWSPTTDTQYF. In nucleotides, the CDR3 is TGTGCCTGGAGTCCTACCACAGATACGCAGTATTTT.

The V call is TRBV27, the J call TRBJ2-7; 7 bases map to TRBD1. The CDR3 contains 14 residues. The trim removed 5 bases at V and 1 base at J, leaving 5 bases unmatched. Germline-derived CDR1 and CDR2 are MNHEY and SMNVEV (reference sequence). CDR3 region: CASSLYRGSYEQYF. CDR3 bases: TGTGCCAGCAGTCTTTACAGGGGTTCCTACGAGCAGTACTTC.

The J gene is TRBJ1-2, the V gene TRBV6-5, with D hard to call. The CDR3 is 14 amino acids. CDR1 and CDR2 from the germline V gene are MNHEY and SVGAGI. Trimming pared 4 bases from V and 6 bases from J, leaving 15 bases between. The DNA for the CDR3 is TGTGCCAGCAGTTCAGGTCGGCCTTTTAATGGCTACACCTTC. It codes for CASSSGRPFNGYTF.

This clone occurred a few times. V and J are TRBV30 and TRBJ1-5; a weak D match, TRBD1 (6 bases). There are 14 residues in the CDR3. CDR1 and CDR2 from the germline V gene are GTSNPN and SVGIG (reference sequence). V was cut by 5 bases and J by 10 bases, with 21 bases left in between. The CDR3 coding sequence is TGTGCCTGGGCCATAACAGGGATTAGTAGCCCCCAGCATTTT. It yields the protein CAWAITGISSPQHF.

The chain recombines TRBV10-3 with TRBJ2-2, with 7 bases aligning to TRBD1. Germline values: CDR1 ENHRY, CDR2 SYGVKD. This CDR3 has 16 residues. J gave up 5 bases and V 0 bases, and 6 bases lay outside the gene matches. The CDR3 region has the DNA TGTGCCATCAGTGAGTCGAGACAGGGAAGAACCGGGGAGCTGTTTTTT. Its translation: CAISESRQGRTGELFF.